This T cell receptor (beta chain) was sequenced in a study of T cells in localized non-small cell lung cancer (dated by TCRdb to between 2020 and 2021). Some background on the complete study: T cell repertoires of 200 to 250 early-stage NSCLC patients were analyzed, with tumors being compared against uninvolved tumor-adjacent lungs. All 240 or so NSCLC patients in the cohort were treatment-naive and had localized lung tumors that were resected. The mean age of the NSCLC patients was roughly 63 years, with 130 or so men and nearly 110 women. Study-level results and caveats: Because the study design was exploratory, TCR variables were selected using unadjusted p-values without false-discovery rate correction. Uninvolved tumor-adjacent lung showed the highest T cell clonality, higher than tumor, which suggests more focused antigenic responses in the adjacent lung. Higher blood T cell density associated with longer overall survival, while higher adjacent-lung clonality associated with shorter survival. Because multi-region tumor sequencing was not done, intratumor heterogeneity could not be ruled out. A median of approximately 62 of the top 100 tumor clones turned up in the paired uninvolved adjacent lung, and 25 to 30 of those clones also ranked among the top 100 of that same adjacent lung.

About this clone: It has no known antigen specificity. Base qualities are missing; no much larger clone stands one base away.

At diagnosis, tumor, uninvolved tumor-adjacent lung and peripheral blood were collected and then preserved as a mix of FFPE and fresh-frozen material. For TCR repertoire profiling, blood samples were analyzed as peripheral blood mononuclear cells. Taken from the germline V gene, the CDR1 and CDR2 loops are SNHLY and FYNNEI. Measured from the cysteine to the phenylalanine, the CDR3 is 13 residues long. The entry retains the CDR3 DNA only, 39 bases that are in frame from base 1. Between the V and J ends, shortened by 4 bases and 4 bases respectively, the junction contains 8 bases. The immunoSEQ Assay was used to sequence TCR beta CDR3 regions from DNA. The paper's data handling went like this. T cell density was computed as TCR beta template counts normalized to usable DNA estimated by amplifying housekeeping genes. Using the preseqR package, richness was estimated by extrapolating to 120,000 templates for tissue samples and 400,000 templates for PBMC samples. Clonality was calculated as one minus Pielou's evenness. Tissue-enriched TCRs were identified through differential abundance testing performed on productive amino-acid clonotypes, with a minimum total count of 5 and an alpha of 0.1. Repertoire overlap between compartments was quantified with the Jaccard Index and Morisita Overlap Index. TCR beta CDR3s were clustered by GLIPH together with public tetramer-defined viral CDR3s, and at least three viral sequences plus V-gene enrichment were required for viral motifs. Here the immuneACCESS table is served through TCRdb, limited to in-frame sequences with V and J called. Missing clones are a known gap in these copies; in checked studies unresolved V genes cover under half, and the rest lacks a known reason. V, J and clone size derive from that table, while D and trimming were established from the DNA sequence. Present in this sample are about 78,000 clones, 84% of which were seen just once. 2.8% of the sample is held by the ten biggest clonotypes.

This TCR came from a man aged 35 to 70 with stage I lung adenocarcinoma. Sequences were derived from peripheral blood, sampled before any cancer treatment. The receptor chain draws on TRBV2 and TRBJ1-5; the D gene identity is not certain. The CDR3 reads as follows: CASSGPINQPQHF. The bases are TGTGCCAGCAGTGGACCGATAAATCAGCCCCAGCATTTT.